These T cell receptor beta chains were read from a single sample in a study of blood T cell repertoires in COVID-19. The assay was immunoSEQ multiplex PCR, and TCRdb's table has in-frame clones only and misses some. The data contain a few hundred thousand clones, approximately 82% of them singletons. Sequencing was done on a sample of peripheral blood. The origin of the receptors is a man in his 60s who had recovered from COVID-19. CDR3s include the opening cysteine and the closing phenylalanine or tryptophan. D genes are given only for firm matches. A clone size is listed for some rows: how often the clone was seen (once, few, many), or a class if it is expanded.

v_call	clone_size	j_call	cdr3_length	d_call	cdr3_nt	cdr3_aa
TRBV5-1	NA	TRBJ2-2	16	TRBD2	TGCGCCAGCTCTACGGGGGGTACCGCGAACACCGGGGAGCTGTTTTTT	CASSTGGTANTGELFF
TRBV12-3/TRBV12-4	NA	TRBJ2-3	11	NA	TGTGCCAGCATTCAGGCGGATACGCAGTATTTT	CASIQADTQYF
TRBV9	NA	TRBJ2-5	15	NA	TGTGCCAGCAGCTCGGGAGTGAGCCAACAAGAGACCCAGTACTTC	CASSSGVSQQETQYF
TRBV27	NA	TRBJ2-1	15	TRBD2	TGTGCCAGCAGTTTAGGGCTAGCGGGAGCAAGCGAGCAGTTCTTC	CASSLGLAGASEQFF
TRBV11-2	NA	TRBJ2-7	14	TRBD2	TGTGCCAGCAGCGGAGGGACTACCGGGCCCGAGCAGTACTTC	CASSGGTTGPEQYF
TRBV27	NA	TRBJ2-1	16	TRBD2	TGTGCCAGCAGTCCCTGGACTAGCGGGAGGGCGGTTGAGCAGTTCTTC	CASSPWTSGRAVEQFF
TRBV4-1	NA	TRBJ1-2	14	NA	TGCGCCAGCAGCCAAGAGCCGCGGGGCGGTGGCTACACCTTC	CASSQEPRGGGYTF
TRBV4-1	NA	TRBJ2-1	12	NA	TGCGCCAGCAGCCACTTAGCTCATGAGCAGTTCTTC	CASSHLAHEQFF
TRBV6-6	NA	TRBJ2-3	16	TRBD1	TGTGCCAGCAGTTACTCCGGGGACAGGGTTACAGATACGCAGTATTTT	CASSYSGDRVTDTQYF
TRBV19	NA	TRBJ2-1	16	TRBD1	TGTGCCAGTAGAGGGACAGGGTCCAACTCCTACAATGAGCAGTTCTTC	CASRGTGSNSYNEQFF
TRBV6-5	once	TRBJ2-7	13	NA	TGTGCCAGCAGCGAGCGAGCGATCTACGAGCAGTACTTC	CASSERAIYEQYF
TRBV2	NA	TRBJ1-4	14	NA	TGTGCCAGCAGTGAAGGGGGGGGCGCTGAAAAACTGTTTTTT	CASSEGGGAEKLFF
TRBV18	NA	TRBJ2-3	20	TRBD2	TGTGCCAGCTCACCACTTCCGGGGACTAGCGGGAGGGTTTCTCCAGATACGCAGTATTTT	CASSPLPGTSGRVSPDTQYF
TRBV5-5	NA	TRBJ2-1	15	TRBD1	TGTGCCAGCAGCTTGTCAGGGGGCGAGGGCAATGAGCAGTTCTTC	CASSLSGGEGNEQFF
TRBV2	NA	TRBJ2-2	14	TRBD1	TGTGCCAGCAGCCGGACAGGGAACACCGGGGAGCTGTTTTTT	CASSRTGNTGELFF
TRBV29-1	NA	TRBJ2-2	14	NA	TGCAGCGCCATGAGAGACTCAAACACCGGGGAGCTGTTTTTT	CSAMRDSNTGELFF
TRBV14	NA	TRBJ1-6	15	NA	TGTGCCAGCAGCCAAGATAAAGGCAGGGGTTCACCCCTCCACTTT	CASSQDKGRGSPLHF
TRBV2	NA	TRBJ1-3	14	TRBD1	TGTGCCAGCGAGGGACAGGTGTCTGGAAACACCATATATTTT	CASEGQVSGNTIYF
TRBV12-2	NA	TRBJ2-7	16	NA	TGTGCAAGTCGCCTCCCTACCGGTCCCATAATGTACGAGCAGTACTTC	CASRLPTGPIMYEQYF
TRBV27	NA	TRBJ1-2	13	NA	TGTGCCAGCAGTTTCCGGGGTAACTATGGCTACACCTTC	CASSFRGNYGYTF
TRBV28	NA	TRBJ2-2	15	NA	TGTGCCAGCAGTCTCTTTGGACAGACCACCGGGGAGCTGTTTTTT	CASSLFGQTTGELFF
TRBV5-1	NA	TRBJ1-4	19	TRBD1	TGCGCCAGCAGCTTGGTGTCCGGGACAGGGGGCGCGGGGAGTGAAAAACTGTTTTTT	CASSLVSGTGGAGSEKLFF
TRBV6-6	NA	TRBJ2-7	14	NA	TGTGCCAGCAGTTACCGCGGTAGCGAAAACGAGCAGTACTTC	CASSYRGSENEQYF
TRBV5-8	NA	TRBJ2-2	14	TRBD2	TGTGCCGACGACTACCCGGGGGGAACCGGGGAGCTGTTTTTT	CADDYPGGTGELFF
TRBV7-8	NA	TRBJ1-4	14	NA	TGTGCCAGCAGCTTGGGGGGGGGTAATGAAAAACTGTTTTTT	CASSLGGGNEKLFF
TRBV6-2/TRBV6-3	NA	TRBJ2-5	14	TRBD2	TGTGCCAGCAGCGGAGGACTAGCGGAAGAGACCCAGTACTTC	CASSGGLAEETQYF
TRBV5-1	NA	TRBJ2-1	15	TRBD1	TGCGCCAGCAGCTTGGGTGGGACAGTCCAGCATGAGCAGTTCTTC	CASSLGGTVQHEQFF
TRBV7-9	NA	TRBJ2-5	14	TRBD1	TGTGCCAGCAACCACGGACAGGCGCAAGAGACCCAGTACTTC	CASNHGQAQETQYF
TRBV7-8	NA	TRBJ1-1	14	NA	TGTGCCAGCAGCTTAGCGGGTCAGGGAACTGAAGCTTTCTTT	CASSLAGQGTEAFF
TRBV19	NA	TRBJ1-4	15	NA	TGTGCCAGCGCCGGCGGGGGGGCCACTAATGAAAAACTGTTTTTT	CASAGGGATNEKLFF
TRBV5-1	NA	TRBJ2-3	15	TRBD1	TGCGCCAGCAGCTCAAACAGGGGTAGCACAGATACGCAGTATTTT	CASSSNRGSTDTQYF
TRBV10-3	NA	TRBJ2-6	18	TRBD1	TGTGCCATCAGTGACCCCGGGACAGGGGGATCGGGGGCCAACGTCCTGACTTTC	CAISDPGTGGSGANVLTF
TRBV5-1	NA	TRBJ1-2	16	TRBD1	TGCGCCAGCAGCTTGAGCCGGGACAGGGGCAACTATGGCTACACCTTC	CASSLSRDRGNYGYTF
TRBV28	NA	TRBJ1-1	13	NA	TGTGCCAGCAGCCAGAGGGTGATCACTGAAGCTTTCTTT	CASSQRVITEAFF
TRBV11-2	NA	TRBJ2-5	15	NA	TGTGCCAGCAGCCCCGTGGGGACTCGGCAAGAGACCCAGTACTTC	CASSPVGTRQETQYF
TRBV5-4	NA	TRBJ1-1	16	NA	TGTGCCAGCAGCTTTCCTCCGGGGGTTGGTGTCACTGAAGCTTTCTTT	CASSFPPGVGVTEAFF
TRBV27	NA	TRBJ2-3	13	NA	TGTGCCAGCAGTTTACCCTCCACAGATACGCAGTATTTT	CASSLPSTDTQYF
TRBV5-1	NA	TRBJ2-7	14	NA	TGCGCCAGCAGCTTGGAGGGGATCTCCTACGAGCAGTACTTC	CASSLEGISYEQYF
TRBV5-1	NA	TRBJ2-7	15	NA	TGCGCCAGCAGCTTGTACGTGGCAGGGAACTACGAGCAGTACTTC	CASSLYVAGNYEQYF
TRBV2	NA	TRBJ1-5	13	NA	TGTGCCAGCAGTGACGCTTGGCATCAGCCCCAGCATTTT	CASSDAWHQPQHF
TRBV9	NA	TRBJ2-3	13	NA	TGTGCCAGCAGCTGGACAGACACAGATACGCAGTATTTT	CASSWTDTDTQYF
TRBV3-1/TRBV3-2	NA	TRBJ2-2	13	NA	TGTGCCAGCAGCCAAGACACAACCGGGGAGCTGTTTTTT	CASSQDTTGELFF
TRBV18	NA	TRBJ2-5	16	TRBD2	TGTGCCAGCTCACCCTCTCTAGCGGGGGCTGCGGGGACCCAGTACTTC	CASSPSLAGAAGTQYF
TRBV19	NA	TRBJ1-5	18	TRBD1	TGTGCCAGTAGTACCCAGCGAACAGGGGGCTACGGCAATCAGCCCCAGCATTTT	CASSTQRTGGYGNQPQHF
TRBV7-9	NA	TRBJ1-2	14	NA	TGTGCCAGCAGCTTAGACAGCTCTAACTATGGCTACACCTTC	CASSLDSSNYGYTF
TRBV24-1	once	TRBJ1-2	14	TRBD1	TGTGCCACCAGTGACACGGACAGGGGATATGGCTACACCTTC	CATSDTDRGYGYTF
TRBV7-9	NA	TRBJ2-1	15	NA	TGTGCCAGCAGCTTAGTGGGAGATAGGAAAAATGAGCAGTTCTTC	CASSLVGDRKNEQFF
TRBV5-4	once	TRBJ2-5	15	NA	TGTGCCAGCAGCTCCTTAGGGGTGACTCAAGAGACCCAGTACTTC	CASSSLGVTQETQYF
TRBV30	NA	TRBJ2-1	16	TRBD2	TGTGCCTGGAGTGTATATAGCGGGATTTATGACAATGAGCAGTTCTTC	CAWSVYSGIYDNEQFF
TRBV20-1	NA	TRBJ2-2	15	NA	TGCAGTGCTAGTGTTTCCGCGCGGAACACCGGGGAGCTGTTTTTT	CSASVSARNTGELFF
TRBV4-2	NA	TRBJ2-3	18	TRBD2	TGTGCCAGCAGCCAAGATGGGGGGACTAGCGGGGTAGCAGATACGCAGTATTTT	CASSQDGGTSGVADTQYF
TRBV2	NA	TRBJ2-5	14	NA	TGTGCCAGCAGTGAAACGTCTATTCAAGAGACCCAGTACTTC	CASSETSIQETQYF
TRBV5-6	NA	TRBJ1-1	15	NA	TGTGCCAGCAGCTTGGTGGCGGGAATGAACACTGAAGCTTTCTTT	CASSLVAGMNTEAFF
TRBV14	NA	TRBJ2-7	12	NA	TGTGCCAGCAGTTACGACTACTACGAGCAGTACTTC	CASSYDYYEQYF
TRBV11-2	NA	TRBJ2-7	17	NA	TGTGCCAGCAGCTTAGTCCCCAACCGGAGGAGATCCTACGAGCAGTACTTC	CASSLVPNRRRSYEQYF
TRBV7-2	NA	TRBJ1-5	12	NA	TGTGCCAGCAGCCCGACAGATCAGCCCCAGCATTTT	CASSPTDQPQHF
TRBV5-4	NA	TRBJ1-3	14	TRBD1	TGTGCCAGCAGCTTTCAGGGGGCTGGAAACACCATATATTTT	CASSFQGAGNTIYF
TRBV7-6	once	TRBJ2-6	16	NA	TGTGCCAGCAGCTTAGACAAATTTTCTGGGGCCAACGTCCTGACTTTC	CASSLDKFSGANVLTF
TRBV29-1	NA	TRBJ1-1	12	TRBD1	TGCAGCGTTTCAGACAGGGCGGTTGGAGCTTTCTTT	CSVSDRAVGAFF